Sequencing of this T cell receptor beta chain was carried out in a study of T-cell reconstitution after alpha-beta-depleted transplantation in children. Study findings and constraints: Several hundred expanded graft clones reportedly were the source of alpha-beta T cells about two months after transplant.

TCRbeta library preparation incorporated unique molecular identifiers. TCRdb reprocessed the PCR reads via MiXCR and lists one record per CDR3 protein. The sample lists roughly 500,000 distinct CDR3 sequences, roughly a tenth occurring once. The sample holds many counts of this clonotype. Its antigen is not known. V shed 2 bases and J 3 bases; nucleotides not matched to a gene: 2. CDR3 length: 17 amino acids. The TCR sequence derives from a child aged 2-15 years with inherited bone marrow failure, due to receive a stem cell transplant. The material was PBMCs, obtained before TCRalphabeta/CD19-depleted stem cell transplant. This sequence joins TRBV12-3 or TRBV12-4 and TRBJ2-1; 15 nucleotides align to TRBD2. As DNA, the CDR3 is TGTGCCAGCAGTTTACTGGGACTAGCGGGAGGCTACAATGAGCAGTTCTTC. It codes for CASSLLGLAGGYNEQFF.